This TCR beta chain derives from a study of control samples from healthy donors and cancer patients. Sequencing was performed with immunoSEQ multiplex PCR; in TCRdb, only in-frame clones are kept and a portion is missing. The repertoire holds some 54,000 clones, with around 97% as singletons. This clone is a singleton in its sample. The receptor's source is a woman in her 30s in good health. The sequencing input was blood.

The CDR3 loop reads CASSESRGTGAFNQPQHF. The CDR3 nucleotides are TGTGCCAGCAGTGAATCCCGGGGGACAGGGGCCTTCAATCAGCCCCAGCATTTT. The chain couples TRBV28 to TRBJ1-5; 10 bases line up with TRBD1. CDR1 MDHEN and CDR2 SYDVKM come from the germline V gene. This CDR3 is built from 18 residues. V shed 5 bases, J shed 3 bases, and the junction held 13 bases outside the gene matches.